Listed below are T cell receptor beta chains from one sample, sequenced in a study of tumor-infiltrating lymphocytes in primary liver carcinoma. MiXCR, run by TCRdb on the multiplex PCR reads, gives a single entry per CDR3 protein. The table lists about 320,000 distinct CDR3 sequences, 45% to 70% of them singletons. The material sequenced was peripheral blood. The receptors were gathered from a woman aged 25-40 years with primary liver carcinoma and hepatitis B virus infection. Both conserved end residues are part of each CDR3.

V gene	CDR3 protein
TRBV4-3	CASSQNTGVMGYGYTF
TRBV12-3/TRBV12-4	CASGFGLYRANVLTF
TRBV2	CAASLSGLSAF
TRBV12-3/TRBV12-4	CASSPPDRVPTDTQYF
TRBV4-1	CASSQRGAGEKLFF
TRBV10-3	CAISKSPGSSYEQYF
TRBV5-1	CASSHGTGTDTQYF
TRBV16	CASSQSYLKVSHSNQPQHF
TRBV6-6	CASSRHTGECSTASPPLHF
TRBV6-2/TRBV6-3	CASRPPGGLNTEAFF
TRBV18	CASSPPSGGYTF
TRBV6-5	CASSYGGKGHTYEQYF
TRBV11-2	CASSLEYVGETQYF
TRBV28	CASSSYIAGVEYF
TRBV7-9	CASSSRGRYTGELFF
TRBV4-2	CASSQEGQGRDEQYF
TRBV5-6	CASSLVDRLQGEQFF
TRBV20-1	CSASGQRQGEQYF
TRBV6-2/TRBV6-3	CAGSYSDTQYF
TRBV11-3	CASSLDYEQFF
TRBV13	CARNARTSGSYEQYF
TRBV5-4	CASSPPGTSGWHEQYF
TRBV10-1	CASSESLRPGELFF
TRBV12-5	CVSGLARGYEQYF
TRBV5-8	CASSPGLAGLRETQYF
TRBV4-3	CTSSQDAGSSYNEQSF
TRBV12-3/TRBV12-4	CASRTSGFGSEQFF
TRBV28	CASTRDSYNEQFF
TRBV13	CASNFGQGFSGELFF
TRBV11-2	CASTKAGLVASTDTQYF
TRBV28	CASSGPGTLDYNEQFF
TRBV30	CAWSVQKGAGEKLFF
TRBV2	CASIKGMGQGSYEQYF
TRBV6-2/TRBV6-3	CASSQARHYNNEQFF
TRBV6-5	CASGLDHSNQPQHF
TRBV7-8	CASRGRDRTDTQYF
TRBV11-2	CASSWSSSSYNEQFF
TRBV11-3	CASSLGLARGDTQYF
TRBV12-3/TRBV12-4	CPSRDSTGELFF
TRBV11-1	CANSLLGNEQYF
TRBV30	CAWRRGTEQYF
TRBV29-1	CSVGQGSFADTQYF